The T cell receptor beta chain under discussion was sequenced for a study of blood T cell repertoires in COVID-19. Across the whole study: Acute and convalescent COVID-19 samples came from the United States, Italy and Spain.

Authors' data handling: Estimated nucleated cell counts came from reference gene primer amplification. Profiled with immunoSEQ multiplex PCR; TCRdb holds only in-frame clones, not every one. V and J calls plus clone size are reproduced from that table; the DNA served to infer D and trimming. The table shows some 200,000 clones, with around 82% occurring only once. Germline CDR1 SGDLS, CDR2 YYNGEE. The CDR3 covers 15 residues. V dropped 6 bases and J dropped 4; count of bases not matched to a gene: 5. Participants came from 20 to 25 US areas, aged roughly 18 to 95 years. The genes are TRBV9 and TRBJ2-3, with 13 bases that match TRBD2. Material for sequencing was PBMCs or T cells enriched from blood (not recorded which). The TCR was taken from a woman in her sixties with acute COVID-19. CDR3 bases: TGTGCCAGCACCCCACTAGCGGGGGGGCCAGATACGCAGTATTTT. It specifies CASTPLAGGPDTQYF. Full variable domain (outside the CDR3, taken from reference TRBV9 and TRBJ2-3): DSGVTQTPKHLITATGQRVTLRCSPRSGDLSVYWYQQSLDQGLQFLIQYYNGEERAKGNILERFSAQQFPDLHSELNLSSLELGDSALYFCASTPLAGGPDTQYFGPGTRLTVL.